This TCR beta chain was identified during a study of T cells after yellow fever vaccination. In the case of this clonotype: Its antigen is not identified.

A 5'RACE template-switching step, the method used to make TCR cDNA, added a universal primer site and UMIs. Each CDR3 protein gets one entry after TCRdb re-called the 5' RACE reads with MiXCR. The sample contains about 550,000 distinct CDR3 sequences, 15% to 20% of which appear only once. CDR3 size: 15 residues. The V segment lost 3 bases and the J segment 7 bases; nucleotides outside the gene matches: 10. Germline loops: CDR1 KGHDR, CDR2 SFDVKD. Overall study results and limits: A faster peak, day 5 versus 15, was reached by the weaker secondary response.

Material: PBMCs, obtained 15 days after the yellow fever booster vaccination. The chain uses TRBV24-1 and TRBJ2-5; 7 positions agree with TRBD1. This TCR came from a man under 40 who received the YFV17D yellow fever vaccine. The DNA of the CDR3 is TGTGCCACCAGTGATACAGGGGAGCCGACGGGGACCCAGTACTTC. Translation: CATSDTGEPTGTQYF.